The T cell receptor beta chain under discussion was sequenced for a study of shared clonotypes between healthy human individuals. On the study more broadly: The study drew on a couple of women and three men aged 18 to 49 as donors. Three plates each covered CD4 naive and memory; CD8 naive two, CD8 memory one.

Only in-frame clones appear in the TCRdb table, and some are missing; sequencing was by immunoSEQ multiplex PCR. The sample has under 550,000 clones; 90% to 97% are singletons. CDR3 length: 15 amino acids. Germline values: CDR1 SNHLY, CDR2 FYNNEI. Trimming removed 5 bases at V and 5 bases at J, with 16 bases between. There were only Caucasian adults among the donors, and all lived in Nashville, Tennessee. The clonotype originates from a woman aged 25 to 45 in good health. V usage is TRBV2 and J usage is TRBJ2-1, with D possibly matching TRBD2 (6 bases). The material sequenced was naive CD4+ T cells sorted from blood. Stated subset: CD45RA+ positively selected. The CDR3 loop reads CASSLRLVRDNEQFF. CDR3 DNA: TGTGCCAGCAGTCTCCGACTAGTAAGGGACAATGAGCAGTTCTTC.